These 6 T cell receptor beta chains were sequenced from one sample in a study of blood T cells in healthy people across ages. The second PCR ran roughly 6 to 11 cycles with a sample-barcoded 5' primer and J-beta primers. TCRdb ran MiXCR on the 5' RACE reads and lists one entry per CDR3 protein. Among some 1,000,000 distinct CDR3 sequences listed, 20% to 25% were seen once. This sample also appeared in a second study, on T cells of mothers and their children.

The specimen sequenced was blood. Receptors were obtained from a girl aged 2-10 years in good health.

Many counts were recorded for this clonotype. This sequence joins TRBV29-1 and TRBJ2-7; 13 bases map to TRBD2. Germline V lookup: CDR1 SQVTM, CDR2 ANQGSEA. The CDR3 runs to 14 residues. The V segment lost 4 bases and the J segment 1 base; nucleotides outside the gene matches: 1. The CDR3 protein is CSVVGLAGSYEQYF. CDR3 sequence (DNA): TGCAGCGTTGTGGGACTAGCGGGATCCTACGAGCAGTACTTC.

The V call is TRBV6-5, the J call TRBJ2-7; 8 nucleotides agree with TRBD1. Per the germline V gene, CDR1 is MNHEY and CDR2 is SVGAGI. The CDR3 runs 13 residues. Trimming took 8 bases from V and 6 from J; bases not matched to a gene: 9. The CDR3 DNA is TGTGCCAGCTGGGCAGGGGGCTTCTCCGAGCAGTACTTC. Encoded protein: CASWAGGFSEQYF.

This clonotype has only a few counts. The chain uses TRBV7-2 and TRBJ2-3, with D uncertain. CDR1 is SGHTA, CDR2 FQGNSA, per germline. The CDR3 is made up of 11 amino acids. Trimming took off 5 bases at V and 7 bases at J, with 7 bases between the two ends. The CDR3 bases are TGTGCCAGCAGCCAGCAAAATACGCAGTATTTT. It encodes CASSQQNTQYF.

This clonotype was counted between two and nine times. CDR3 loop: CASRLWEGYTGELFF. DNA of the CDR3: TGTGCCAGCCGCCTCTGGGAGGGATACACCGGGGAGCTGTTTTTT. This chain links TRBV12-3 or TRBV12-4 with TRBJ2-2; 7 nucleotides match TRBD2. The CDR3 extends over 15 amino acids. V was pared by 8 bases and J by 3 bases, with 9 bases of the junction left unmatched.

Turning to this clonotype: Mismatch with germline at one junction end may stem from a read error. The chain uses TRBV7-2 and TRBJ1-3; D unresolved. This CDR3 spans 15 amino acids. CDR1 SGHTA and CDR2 FQGNSA come from the germline V gene. CDR3: CVSSLAVQGGWAIYF. The DNA of the CDR3 is TGTGTCAGCAGCTTAGCAGTTCAAGGAGGGTGGGCCATATATTTT.

This clonotype was counted only a few times. This rearrangement joins TRBV4-1 to TRBJ1-1, with D unclear. Germline CDR1 MGHRA, CDR2 YSYEKL. Trimming removed 5 bases from V and 7 bases from J, with 11 bases in between. CDR3 length: 12 residues. The CDR3 loop reads CASSRAGDEAFF. Written as DNA, the CDR3 is TGCGCCAGCAGCAGAGCCGGTGATGAAGCTTTCTTT.